These 19 T cell receptor beta chains came from one sample sequenced in a study of human thymus T cells. Profiling relied on immunoSEQ multiplex PCR, and the TCRdb table lists in-frame clones only, not all of them. The sample carries tens of thousands of clones, approximately 93% recorded once. The sample taken for sequencing was blood. Receptors originate from a boy under three years old with a congenital heart defect but otherwise immunologically healthy.

The J gene is TRBJ1-2, the V gene TRBV4-2; tentatively, D is TRBD1 (6 bases). CDR1 and CDR2 from the germline V gene are LGHNA and YNFKEQ. This CDR3 is 12 amino acids long. V was shortened by 4 bases and J by 8 bases, with 11 bases between the two germline ends. The CDR3 is CASSPQGWGYTF. The CDR3 nucleotides are TGTGCCAGCAGCCCACAGGGATGGGGCTACACCTTC.

The chain couples TRBV18 to TRBJ2-3; D is possibly TRBD1 (6 bases). Trimming took 3 bases from V and 5 from J, leaving 15 bases between them. The CDR3 is made up of 15 amino acids. Germline V gene data show CDR1 as KGHSH and CDR2 as LQKENI. CDR3: CASSPNRVGEDTQYF. DNA of the CDR3: TGTGCCAGCTCACCTAACAGGGTTGGAGAAGATACGCAGTATTTT.

The chain is built from TRBV7-2 and TRBJ1-6; the D is unclear. The CDR3 is made up of 16 amino acids. Germline CDR1 reads SGHTA; CDR2 reads FQGNSA. V was cut by 5 bases and J by 0 bases, with 11 bases left in between. Here the CDR3 reads CASSHRQSSYNSPLHF. CDR3 sequence (DNA): TGTGCCAGCAGCCATCGGCAGAGCTCCTATAATTCACCCCTCCACTTT.

This rearrangement joins TRBV5-1 to TRBJ2-3; 10 bases agree with TRBD2. The length of the CDR3 is 16 residues. From germline, CDR1 is SGHRS and CDR2 YFSETQ. The J segment lost 2 bases and the V segment lost 4 bases, leaving 7 bases of the junction unmatched. The CDR3 sequence: CASSRRTSGLTDTQYF. The CDR3 nucleotides are TGCGCCAGCAGCCGGAGGACTAGCGGACTCACAGATACGCAGTATTTT.

This clone was observed a single time. The chain employs TRBV11-2 and TRBJ2-5, with 8 positions matching TRBD2. This CDR3 spans 14 amino acids. V shed 5 bases, J shed 2 bases, and the junction held 4 bases outside the gene matches. Germline loops: CDR1 SGHAT, CDR2 FQNNGV. The DNA of the CDR3 is TGTGCCAGCAGCACAGGGACTAGTCAAGAGACCCAGTACTTC. Residues: CASSTGTSQETQYF.

The chain recombines TRBV27 with TRBJ2-7; D possibly corresponds to TRBD1 (6 bases). The CDR3 runs to 15 residues. Germline loops: CDR1 MNHEY, CDR2 SMNVEV (reference sequence). The germline V and J ends were trimmed by 2 bases and 0 bases, with 11 bases remaining between them. The CDR3 spells CASSLRQGSSYEQYF. Written as DNA, the CDR3 is TGTGCCAGCAGTTTACGGCAGGGGAGCTCCTACGAGCAGTACTTC.

The genes are TRBV5-4 and TRBJ2-1; 16 nucleotides align to TRBD2. V lost 3 bases and J lost 6; bases outside the gene matches: 6. From germline, CDR1 is SGHNT and CDR2 YYREEE (reference sequence). This CDR3 has 17 residues. CDR3 DNA sequence: TGTGCCAGCAGCTCACCGGGACTAGCGGGGGGGATCAATGAGCAGTTCTTC. Amino acids: CASSSPGLAGGINEQFF.

The genes are TRBV27 and TRBJ2-7; TRBD1 matches at 9 bases. The CDR3 length is 14 residues. Germline lookup yields CDR1 MNHEY and CDR2 SMNVEV (reference sequence). Germline trimming cut 5 bases from V and 3 bases from J; bases unmatched to any gene: 5. CDR3 sequence (DNA): TGTGCCAGCAGTCCGGGACAGGGAGGCTACGAGCAGTACTTC. Amino acids: CASSPGQGGYEQYF.

The V call is TRBV6-5, the J call TRBJ2-3, with 7 positions matching TRBD2. Trimming at V came to 7 bases and at J to 2 bases, leaving 9 bases not matched to a gene. Germline CDR1 and CDR2: MNHEY and SVGAGI. The CDR3 runs 15 residues. CDR3 in DNA: TGTGCCAGCACACGGAGGGACTACCCCACAGATACGCAGTATTTT. Translation gives CASTRRDYPTDTQYF.

The chain links TRBV7-9 to TRBJ1-2; D perhaps matches TRBD1 (6 bases). This CDR3 has 13 residues. Per the germline V gene, CDR1 is SEHNR and CDR2 is FQNEAQ (reference sequence). The ends were cut back, 4 bases at V and 8 bases at J, with 14 bases in the middle. The CDR3 spells CASSSAGEEGYTF. DNA of the CDR3: TGTGCCAGCAGCTCGGCAGGGGAGGAGGGCTACACCTTC.

This chain uses TRBV19 with TRBJ1-2, with 7 bases that match TRBD1. Germline values: CDR1 LNHDA, CDR2 SQIVND (reference sequence). The CDR3 has 20 residues. J was trimmed by 3 bases and V by 3 bases; bases with no gene match: 22. CDR3 DNA: TGTGCCAGTAGTATGGGGGACAGTCGGAGGGAACGGGAGCGTGACTATGGCTACACCTTC. This encodes CASSMGDSRRERERDYGYTF. Filled out from reference TRBV19 and TRBJ1-2, the complete variable domain reads DGGITQSPKYLFRKEGQNVTLSCEQNLNHDAMYWYRQDPGQGLRLIYYSQIVNDFQKGDIAEGYSVSREKKESFPLTVTSAQKNPTAFYLCASSMGDSRRERERDYGYTFGSGTRLTVV.

V usage is TRBV7-2 and J usage is TRBJ1-4; 11 bases align to TRBD1. The CDR3 is 15 residues long. Germline CDR1 SGHTA, CDR2 FQGNSA. V lost 0 bases, J lost 7 bases, and 1 base stayed unmatched. DNA for the CDR3: TGTGCCAGCAGCTTAGCGGGACAGGGGGTTGAAAAACTGTTTTTT. Amino acids: CASSLAGQGVEKLFF.

The chain carries TRBV30 and TRBJ1-6; D remains ambiguous. Trimming removed 1 base from V and 10 bases from J, with 11 bases in between. The CDR3 contains 13 residues. Germline loops: CDR1 GTSNPN, CDR2 SVGIG (reference sequence). DNA of the CDR3: TGTGCCTGGAGTGAGTCCCTCTTATCACCCCTCCACTTT. This translates into CAWSESLLSPLHF.

The V call is TRBV15, the J call TRBJ2-1; 11 bases are a match to TRBD2. V was clipped by 3 bases and J by 4 bases; unmatched bases: 5. Germline V CDR1 and CDR2: LNHNV, YYDKDF (reference sequence). The CDR3 runs to 16 residues. CDR3 region: CATSSPSGGPYNEQFF. DNA for the CDR3: TGTGCCACCAGCAGCCCTAGCGGGGGGCCGTACAATGAGCAGTTCTTC.

V and J are TRBV27 and TRBJ2-7; the match to TRBD2 covers 8 bases. The germline gives CDR1 MNHEY, CDR2 SMNVEV (reference sequence). V gave up 1 base and J gave up 0 bases; unmatched junction bases: 2. The CDR3 is 15 residues long. The CDR3 reads CASSLFGGGSYEQYF. CDR3 nucleotides: TGTGCCAGCAGTTTATTCGGGGGGGGCTCCTACGAGCAGTACTTC.

The genes are TRBV7-6 and TRBJ1-6; possibly TRBD1 for D (5 bases). From germline, CDR1 is SGHVS and CDR2 FNYEAQ. This CDR3 contains 15 residues. V was trimmed by 0 bases and J by 2 bases, leaving 5 bases between them. The CDR3 DNA sequence: TGTGCCAGCAGCTTAGCAGGGGCCTATAATTCACCCCTCCACTTT. Protein sequence: CASSLAGAYNSPLHF.

The CDR3 nucleotides are TGTGCCAGCAGTTGGACTAGCGGGAGTACAGATACGCAGTATTTT. Translation: CASSWTSGSTDTQYF. This chain connects TRBV2 to TRBJ2-3; 13 nucleotides line up with TRBD2. This CDR3 is built from 15 residues. V was clipped by 5 bases and J by 3 bases; unmatched bases: 2. Germline CDR1 and CDR2: SNHLY and FYNNEI. Looking up the rest from reference TRBV2 and TRBJ2-3 gives the full variable domain: EPEVTQTPSHQVTQMGQEVILRCVPISNHLYFYWYRQILGQKVEFLVSFYNNEISEKSEIFDDQFSVERPDGSNFTLKIRSTKLEDSAMYFCASSWTSGSTDTQYFGPGTRLTVL.

This clone was found once. The chain joins TRBV28 to TRBJ2-3; 8 bases match TRBD2. J was trimmed by 6 bases and V by 2 bases; bases with no gene match: 4. Germline loops: CDR1 MDHEN, CDR2 SYDVKM. CDR3 length equals 14 residues. The CDR3 protein is CASSLTSGGDTQYF. The CDR3, as DNA: TGTGCCAGCAGTTTAACTAGCGGTGGGGATACGCAGTATTTT.

This clone has only one observation. V and J are TRBV6-1 and TRBJ1-1; 7 bases fit TRBD1. Germline V CDR1 and CDR2: MNHNS, SASEGT. V lost 6 bases, J lost 3 bases, and 10 bases stayed unmatched. There are 15 residues in the CDR3. CDR3 sequence (DNA): TGTGCCAGCAGAATGATGACAGGGCCACACACTGAAGCTTTCTTT. It yields the protein CASRMMTGPHTEAFF.